A selection of T cell receptor beta chains follows, all from one sample in a study of neurological immune-mediated disorders. TCRdb ran MiXCR on the 5' RACE reads and lists one entry per CDR3 protein. The sample includes about 22,000 distinct CDR3 sequences, about 10% of them seen just once. Sequenced material: PBMCs. The receptors here all came from a woman aged 55-70 years with HTLV-1-associated myelopathy (HAM/TSP). Both conserved end residues are part of each CDR3. The order of the fields is J gene, clone size, D gene, V gene, CDR3 protein, CDR3 DNA. D genes are given only for firm matches. Clone size is not always given. Where it is, it says once, few, many or a class for expanded clones.

j_call: TRBJ2-7
clone_size: many
d_call: TRBD2
v_call: TRBV5-1
cdr3_aa: CASRLGLAGYEQYF
cdr3_nt: TGCGCCAGCAGGCTGGGACTAGCGGGCTACGAGCAGTACTTC

j_call: TRBJ1-1
clone_size: many
d_call: -
v_call: TRBV5-1
cdr3_aa: CASSLGLGAGSEAFF
cdr3_nt: TGCGCCAGCAGCCTAGGTTTGGGGGCCGGGTCTGAAGCTTTCTTT

j_call: TRBJ2-2
clone_size: many
d_call: -
v_call: TRBV29-1
cdr3_aa: CSVSGNTGELFF
cdr3_nt: TGCAGCGTCTCAGGGAACACCGGGGAGCTGTTTTTT

j_call: TRBJ2-3
clone_size: many
d_call: TRBD2
v_call: TRBV4-2
cdr3_aa: CASSQGAGDSDTQYF
cdr3_nt: TGTGCCAGCAGCCAAGGTGCGGGGGATTCAGATACGCAGTATTTT

j_call: TRBJ2-1
clone_size: many
d_call: -
v_call: TRBV20-1
cdr3_aa: CSARSFRGKKKDNEQFF
cdr3_nt: TGCAGTGCTAGGTCTTTTAGGGGAAAAAAGAAGGACAATGAGCAGTTCTTC

j_call: TRBJ1-4
clone_size: medium-sized
d_call: -
v_call: TRBV5-1
cdr3_aa: CASSFGLTRNRDEKLFF
cdr3_nt: TGCGCCAGCAGCTTCGGGCTCACAAGAAACAGGGACGAAAAACTGTTTTTT

j_call: TRBJ2-7
clone_size: many
d_call: -
v_call: TRBV5-1
cdr3_aa: CASRSLIDEQYF
cdr3_nt: TGCGCCAGCAGAAGCCTCATCGACGAGCAGTACTTC

j_call: TRBJ2-4
clone_size: many
d_call: -
v_call: TRBV20-1
cdr3_aa: CSASRAGAKNIQYF
cdr3_nt: TGCAGTGCCTCGCGGGCGGGCGCCAAAAACATTCAGTACTTC

j_call: TRBJ2-3
clone_size: many
d_call: -
v_call: TRBV12-5
cdr3_aa: CASGSPPFTDTQYF
cdr3_nt: TGTGCTAGTGGTTCGCCGCCTTTCACAGATACGCAGTATTTT

j_call: TRBJ2-2
clone_size: many
d_call: -
v_call: TRBV5-1
cdr3_aa: CASSHGTEVPGELFF
cdr3_nt: TGCGCCAGCAGCCACGGGACCGAAGTCCCCGGGGAGCTGTTTTTT

j_call: TRBJ1-2
clone_size: medium-sized
d_call: -
v_call: TRBV20-1
cdr3_aa: CSARAEQGGTYGYTF
cdr3_nt: TGCAGTGCTAGAGCTGAACAAGGTGGCACCTATGGCTACACCTTC

j_call: TRBJ2-1
clone_size: many
d_call: TRBD2
v_call: TRBV7-9
cdr3_aa: CASSFGSGGYEQFF
cdr3_nt: TGTGCCAGCAGCTTTGGTAGCGGGGGCTATGAGCAGTTCTTC

j_call: TRBJ2-1
clone_size: once
d_call: TRBD2
v_call: TRBV20-1
cdr3_aa: CSASGGETNEQFF
cdr3_nt: TGCAGTGCTAGCGGGGGGGAGACCAATGAGCAGTTCTTC

j_call: TRBJ2-3
clone_size: many
d_call: TRBD1
v_call: TRBV10-3
cdr3_aa: CANPGEEQGATDTQYF
cdr3_nt: TGTGCCAACCCTGGGGAGGAACAGGGGGCCACAGATACGCAGTATTTT

j_call: TRBJ1-1
clone_size: many
d_call: -
v_call: TRBV4-1
cdr3_aa: CASSQVHFQNTEAFF
cdr3_nt: TGCGCCAGCAGCCAAGTCCACTTTCAGAACACTGAAGCTTTCTTT

j_call: TRBJ2-1
clone_size: many
d_call: -
v_call: TRBV10-3
cdr3_aa: CAISEQGRHNEQFF
cdr3_nt: TGTGCCATCAGTGAACAGGGGAGGCACAATGAGCAGTTCTTC

j_call: TRBJ1-4
clone_size: many
d_call: TRBD1
v_call: TRBV19
cdr3_aa: CASSRRGLHVEKLFF
cdr3_nt: TGTGCCAGTAGTAGGAGGGGGCTCCATGTTGAAAAACTGTTTTTT

j_call: TRBJ1-3
clone_size: many
d_call: TRBD1
v_call: TRBV3-1
cdr3_aa: CASSQMGTVGNTIYF
cdr3_nt: TGTGCCAGCAGCCAAATGGGGACAGTTGGAAACACCATATATTTT

j_call: TRBJ2-5
clone_size: many
d_call: TRBD2
v_call: TRBV20-1
cdr3_aa: CSARDPNGLAGGETQYF
cdr3_nt: TGCAGTGCTAGAGATCCGAATGGACTAGCGGGGGGTGAGACCCAGTACTTC

j_call: TRBJ1-1
clone_size: many
d_call: TRBD1
v_call: TRBV5-1
cdr3_aa: CASSQQGVFAFF
cdr3_nt: TGCGCCAGCAGCCAGCAGGGGGTGTTCGCTTTCTTT

j_call: TRBJ2-5
clone_size: medium-sized
d_call: -
v_call: TRBV20-1
cdr3_aa: CSATLGETQYF
cdr3_nt: TGCAGTGCCACACTTGGAGAGACCCAGTACTTC

j_call: TRBJ1-5
clone_size: many
d_call: TRBD1
v_call: TRBV20-1
cdr3_aa: CSARDSGQGHQPQHF
cdr3_nt: TGCAGTGCTAGAGATTCGGGACAGGGGCACCAGCCCCAGCATTTT

j_call: TRBJ1-2
clone_size: many
d_call: TRBD1
v_call: TRBV7-2
cdr3_aa: CASSLGGTGADNYGYTF
cdr3_nt: TGTGCCAGCAGCTTAGGAGGGACAGGGGCCGACAACTATGGCTACACCTTC

j_call: TRBJ2-7
clone_size: many
d_call: TRBD1
v_call: TRBV20-1
cdr3_aa: CSASAETGTYEQYF
cdr3_nt: TGCAGTGCCTCAGCCGAGACAGGGACCTACGAGCAGTACTTC

j_call: TRBJ1-1
clone_size: many
d_call: -
v_call: TRBV15
cdr3_aa: CATISGVDSNTEAFF
cdr3_nt: TGTGCCACTATTTCCGGGGTCGACTCGAACACTGAAGCTTTCTTT

j_call: TRBJ1-1
clone_size: many
d_call: -
v_call: TRBV29-1
cdr3_aa: CSAVGGTEAFF
cdr3_nt: TGCAGCGCCGTAGGTGGCACTGAAGCTTTCTTT

j_call: TRBJ1-5
clone_size: many
d_call: TRBD1
v_call: TRBV7-8
cdr3_aa: CASSLVSTGGGLGQPQHF
cdr3_nt: TGTGCCAGCAGCTTAGTTTCGACAGGGGGCGGGTTGGGTCAGCCCCAGCATTTT

j_call: TRBJ1-3
clone_size: many
d_call: -
v_call: TRBV13
cdr3_aa: CASSLGSGYSGNTIYF
cdr3_nt: TGTGCCAGCAGCTTAGGGTCGGGGTACTCTGGAAACACCATATATTTT

j_call: TRBJ2-7
clone_size: -
d_call: -
v_call: TRBV29-1
cdr3_aa: CSVDGGPSYEQYF
cdr3_nt: TGCAGCGTTGACGGCGGGCCCTCCTACGAGCAGTACTTC

j_call: TRBJ2-5
clone_size: many
d_call: TRBD2
v_call: TRBV20-1
cdr3_aa: CSALLAGGQETQYF
cdr3_nt: TGCAGTGCTCTACTAGCGGGGGGACAAGAGACCCAGTACTTC

j_call: TRBJ2-7
clone_size: many
d_call: -
v_call: TRBV30
cdr3_aa: CAWSQDWSYEQYF
cdr3_nt: TGTGCCTGGAGTCAGGACTGGTCCTACGAGCAGTACTTC

j_call: TRBJ1-4
clone_size: many
d_call: -
v_call: TRBV7-2
cdr3_aa: CASSFAGGIGEKLFF
cdr3_nt: TGTGCCAGCAGCTTCGCGGGGGGCATCGGTGAAAAACTGTTTTTT

j_call: TRBJ1-2
clone_size: many
d_call: TRBD1
v_call: TRBV20-1
cdr3_aa: CSAYRLRDRVFYGYTF
cdr3_nt: TGCAGTGCATATCGGCTTCGGGACAGAGTTTTCTATGGCTACACCTTC

j_call: TRBJ2-7
clone_size: many
d_call: TRBD1
v_call: TRBV12-3/TRBV12-4
cdr3_aa: CASSWGQIYEQYF
cdr3_nt: TGTGCCAGCAGTTGGGGACAGATCTACGAGCAGTACTTC

j_call: TRBJ1-1
clone_size: many
d_call: -
v_call: TRBV6-6
cdr3_aa: CASSSLRSNTEAFF
cdr3_nt: TGTGCCAGCAGTTCTCTACGTTCGAACACTGAAGCTTTCTTT

j_call: TRBJ1-2
clone_size: many
d_call: TRBD1
v_call: TRBV5-1
cdr3_aa: CASSPTGTGYGYTF
cdr3_nt: TGCGCCAGCAGCCCGACCGGGACAGGGTATGGCTACACCTTC

j_call: TRBJ1-1
clone_size: medium-sized
d_call: TRBD1
v_call: TRBV2
cdr3_aa: CASSLSGTGRAEAFF
cdr3_nt: TGTGCCAGCAGCTTATCTGGGACAGGGAGAGCTGAAGCTTTCTTT

j_call: TRBJ2-1
clone_size: many
d_call: TRBD2
v_call: TRBV12-3/TRBV12-4
cdr3_aa: CASSERGSINEQFF
cdr3_nt: TGTGCCAGCAGCGAGCGGGGGAGTATCAATGAGCAGTTCTTC

j_call: TRBJ1-2
clone_size: many
d_call: TRBD1
v_call: TRBV12-3/TRBV12-4
cdr3_aa: CASSLGQGFGYTF
cdr3_nt: TGTGCCAGCAGCCTGGGACAGGGTTTTGGCTACACCTTC

j_call: TRBJ2-3
clone_size: many
d_call: -
v_call: TRBV20-1
cdr3_aa: CSARDLGWATDTQYF
cdr3_nt: TGCAGTGCTAGAGATCTAGGTTGGGCCACAGATACGCAGTATTTT

j_call: TRBJ2-1
clone_size: many
d_call: TRBD2
v_call: TRBV5-1
cdr3_aa: CASSFASGGFREQFF
cdr3_nt: TGCGCCAGCAGCTTCGCTAGCGGGGGTTTTCGTGAGCAGTTCTTC

j_call: TRBJ2-3
clone_size: many
d_call: TRBD2
v_call: TRBV10-3
cdr3_aa: CAISPSGGAVDTQYF
cdr3_nt: TGTGCCATCAGTCCTAGCGGGGGGGCCGTAGATACGCAGTATTTT

j_call: TRBJ2-7
clone_size: few
d_call: TRBD1
v_call: TRBV10-3
cdr3_aa: CAISSTGAGEQYF
cdr3_nt: TGTGCCATCAGCTCCACAGGGGCAGGGGAGCAGTACTTC

j_call: TRBJ1-5
clone_size: once
d_call: -
v_call: TRBV6-1
cdr3_aa: CASSHRSQWQPQHF
cdr3_nt: TGTGCCAGCAGTCATCGATCGCAATGGCAGCCCCAGCATTTT

j_call: TRBJ1-1
clone_size: many
d_call: -
v_call: TRBV5-1
cdr3_aa: CASSLANFRDTEAFF
cdr3_nt: TGCGCCAGCAGCTTGGCCAATTTCCGGGACACTGAAGCTTTCTTT

j_call: TRBJ1-6
clone_size: many
d_call: -
v_call: TRBV20-1
cdr3_aa: CSARVRGGAFYNSPLHF
cdr3_nt: TGCAGTGCTAGAGTGAGGGGAGGGGCTTTTTATAATTCACCCCTCCACTTT

j_call: TRBJ1-4
clone_size: many
d_call: -
v_call: TRBV12-3/TRBV12-4
cdr3_aa: CASSSIDGTRNEKLFF
cdr3_nt: TGTGCCAGCAGTTCAATCGACGGGACCCGAAATGAAAAACTGTTTTTT